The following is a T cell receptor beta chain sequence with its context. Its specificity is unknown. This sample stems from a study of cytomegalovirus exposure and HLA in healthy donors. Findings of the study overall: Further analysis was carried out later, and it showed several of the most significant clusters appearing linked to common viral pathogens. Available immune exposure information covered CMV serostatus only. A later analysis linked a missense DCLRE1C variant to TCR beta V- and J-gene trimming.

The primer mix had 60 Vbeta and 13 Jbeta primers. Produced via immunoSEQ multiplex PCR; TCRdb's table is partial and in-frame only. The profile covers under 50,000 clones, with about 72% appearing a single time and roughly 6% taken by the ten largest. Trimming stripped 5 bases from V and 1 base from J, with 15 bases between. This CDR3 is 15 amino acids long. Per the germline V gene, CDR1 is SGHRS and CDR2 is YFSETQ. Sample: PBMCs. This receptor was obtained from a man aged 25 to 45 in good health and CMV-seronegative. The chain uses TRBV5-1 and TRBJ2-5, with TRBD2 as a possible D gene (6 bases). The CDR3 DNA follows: TGCGCCAGCAGTCGGGCTAGCGCCATCCAAGAGACCCAGTACTTC. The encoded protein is CASSRASAIQETQYF.